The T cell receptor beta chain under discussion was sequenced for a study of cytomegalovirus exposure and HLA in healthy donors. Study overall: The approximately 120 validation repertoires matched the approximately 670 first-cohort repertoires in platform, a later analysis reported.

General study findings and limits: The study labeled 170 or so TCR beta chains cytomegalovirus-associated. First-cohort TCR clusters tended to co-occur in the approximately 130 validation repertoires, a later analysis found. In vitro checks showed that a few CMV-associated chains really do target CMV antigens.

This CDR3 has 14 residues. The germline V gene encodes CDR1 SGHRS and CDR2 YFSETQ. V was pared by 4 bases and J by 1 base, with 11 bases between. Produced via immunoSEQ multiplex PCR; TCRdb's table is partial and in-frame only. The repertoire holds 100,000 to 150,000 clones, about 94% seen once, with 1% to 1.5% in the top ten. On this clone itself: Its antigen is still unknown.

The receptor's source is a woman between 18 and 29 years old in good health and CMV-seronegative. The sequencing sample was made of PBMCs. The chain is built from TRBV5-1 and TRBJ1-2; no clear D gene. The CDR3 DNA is TGCGCCAGCAGCCAGGATCAGAATAACTATGGCTACACCTTC. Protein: CASSQDQNNYGYTF.